This entry describes one T cell receptor beta chain. CDR1 is ENHRY, CDR2 SYGVKD, per germline. V gave up 6 bases and J gave up 3 bases, with 12 bases separating them. The length of the CDR3 is 13 residues. The sample comes from a study of long-term antiretroviral therapy in people with HIV. Study information: Earliest sampling preceded the 2015 immediate-ART recommendation by about a decade.

It was version v3.0 of the immunoSEQ assay that was run at survey level. Generated by immunoSEQ multiplex PCR, the TCRdb table keeps only in-frame clones and is missing some. The table has about 24,000 clones, 90% to 95% seen once. The TCR was taken from a woman aged 45 to 65 with HIV. The chain joins TRBV10-3 to TRBJ2-7; a possible D gene is TRBD1 (6 bases). Sample: unsorted PBMCs, taken roughly 5.1 years after starting antiretroviral therapy. As DNA, the CDR3 is TGTGCCATCAGGGGGGACAAAGGCTACGAGCAGTACTTC. Its translation is CAIRGDKGYEQYF.